These 25 T cell receptor beta chains came from one sample sequenced in a study of blood T cell repertoires in COVID-19. Measured with immunoSEQ multiplex PCR; TCRdb has only the in-frame clones, and not every one. The sample consists of around 300,000 clones, roughly 90% of them appearing once. Sequencing was done on a sample of peripheral blood. The receptors derive from a woman between 65 and 79 years old with COVID-19, enrolled during active disease.

The chain employs TRBV4-3 and TRBJ1-4; 8 bases map to TRBD1. Germline CDR1 reads LGHNA; CDR2 reads YSLEER. The trim removed 1 base at V and 7 bases at J, leaving 20 bases unmatched. The CDR3 totals 20 residues. CDR3 in DNA: TGCGCCAGCAGCCAAGGACGTCCGGGACAGGCCAAAAGAGGTGGTGAAAAACTGTTTTTT. Translation gives CASSQGRPGQAKRGGEKLFF.

The chain carries TRBV28 and TRBJ2-3, with 11 bases aligning to TRBD2. Germline V CDR1 and CDR2: MDHEN, SYDVKM. With V trimmed by 7 bases and J by 3 bases, 3 bases remained unmatched. The CDR3 has 14 residues. The CDR3: CASIRTSGTDTQYF. CDR3 nucleotide sequence: TGTGCCAGCATCAGGACTAGCGGGACAGATACGCAGTATTTT.

V and J are TRBV11-2 and TRBJ2-7, with TRBD1 identical over 8 bases. The CDR3 loop spans 16 amino acids. Germline V gene sequence: CDR1 SGHAT, CDR2 FQNNGV. The J segment lost 2 bases and the V segment lost 5 bases, leaving 11 bases of the junction unmatched. The CDR3 is CASSQAGTGFTYEQYF. The CDR3 DNA follows: TGTGCCAGCAGCCAAGCCGGGACAGGCTTCACCTACGAGCAGTACTTC.

This clone was detected only once. The chain couples TRBV27 to TRBJ1-6; D perhaps matches TRBD1 (5 bases). CDR3 length equals 13 residues. Trimming took off 2 bases at V and 9 bases at J, with 8 bases between the two ends. Per germline, CDR1 MNHEY and CDR2 SMNVEV (reference sequence). The CDR3 here is CASSLGGFSPLHF. In DNA form, the CDR3 reads TGTGCCAGCAGTTTAGGGGGGTTTTCACCCCTCCACTTT.

The CDR3 region has the DNA TGCGCCAGCAGCTGGGAGACTAGCGGGAACACCGGGGAGCTGTTTTTT. It translates to CASSWETSGNTGELFF. The chain uses TRBV5-1 and TRBJ2-2; 9 nucleotides align to TRBD2. J gave up 1 base and V 3 bases, and 4 bases lay outside the gene matches. CDR1 is SGHRS, CDR2 YFSETQ, per germline. CDR3 size: 16 residues.

The rearrangement links TRBV19 to TRBJ1-4; TRBD1 matches at 8 bases. V gave up 6 bases and J gave up 8 bases; unmatched junction bases: 20. This CDR3 comprises 18 residues. Germline V lookup: CDR1 LNHDA, CDR2 SQIVND (reference sequence). DNA of the CDR3: TGTGCCAGTAGCGAGTCGGGACAGGCCTCGGGCAAATGGGAAAAACTGTTTTTT. Amino acid sequence: CASSESGQASGKWEKLFF.

V usage is TRBV6-2 or TRBV6-3 and J usage is TRBJ2-3; a weak D match, TRBD1 (6 bases). The germline gives CDR1 MNHEY, CDR2 SVGEGT. The length of the CDR3 is 14 residues. Trimming pared 2 bases from V and 2 bases from J, leaving 8 bases between. CDR3 bases: TGTGCCAGCAGTTACGGACAGTACACAGATACGCAGTATTTT. It is translated as CASSYGQYTDTQYF.

The chain links TRBV6-1 to TRBJ1-4; D perhaps matches TRBD1 (6 bases). CDR1 is MNHNS, CDR2 SASEGT, per germline. The germline V and J ends were trimmed by 5 bases and 2 bases, with 9 bases remaining between them. The CDR3 is made up of 14 amino acids. The CDR3 region has the DNA TGTGCCAGCAGTTGGGGGGGCACTAATGAAAAACTGTTTTTT. This gives the protein CASSWGGTNEKLFF.

The chain is built from TRBV6-1 and TRBJ2-7; tentatively, D is TRBD1 (5 bases). The germline V gene encodes CDR1 MNHNS and CDR2 SASEGT. The CDR3 has 16 residues. The V gene lost 1 base and the J gene lost 0 bases, with 13 bases spanning the gap. The CDR3 DNA follows: TGTGCCAGCAGTGAAGTGTACCGGACAAGCTCCTACGAGCAGTACTTC. Translated, it gives CASSEVYRTSSYEQYF.

This clone was recorded once. The J gene is TRBJ1-2, the V gene TRBV5-1, with D unclear. The V and J ends lost 0 bases and 5 bases respectively, with 14 bases between them. The CDR3 sequence is 15 residues long. Germline CDR1 reads SGHRS; CDR2 reads YFSETQ. The CDR3 coding sequence is TGCGCCAGCAGCTTGGGACCGGAGGACGGTTATGGCTACACCTTC. Translating it yields CASSLGPEDGYGYTF.

This clone was seen more than once but under ten times. The J gene is TRBJ1-6, the V gene TRBV19, with 8 nucleotides matching TRBD1. Germline V CDR1 and CDR2: LNHDA, SQIVND (reference sequence). CDR3 length: 14 amino acids. Trimming took 8 bases from V and 6 from J; bases not matched to a gene: 6. CDR3 coding DNA: TGTGCCAGTTCGGACAGGGTGGGTAATTCACCCCTCCACTTT. Translation gives CASSDRVGNSPLHF.

The genes are TRBV18 and TRBJ2-1, with 14 bases aligning to TRBD2. Germline lookup yields CDR1 KGHSH and CDR2 LQKENI. V lost 1 base to trimming and J lost 2 bases; unmatched junction nucleotides: 1. The CDR3 is made up of 17 amino acids. The CDR3 spells CASSPRTSGGTYNEQFF. In DNA, the CDR3 is TGTGCCAGCTCACCACGGACTAGCGGGGGGACCTACAATGAGCAGTTCTTC.

The table lists this clone with a few counts. The genes are TRBV4-2 and TRBJ2-2; 9 bases agree with TRBD1. CDR3 size: 18 residues. CDR1 is LGHNA and CDR2 is YNFKEQ in the germline V gene. The J segment lost 5 bases and the V segment lost 1 base, leaving 11 bases of the junction unmatched. The CDR3 region has the DNA TGTGCCAGCAGCCAAGGGGGACAGGGTGGTGGGGAGACCGGGGAGCTGTTTTTT. Encoded protein: CASSQGGQGGGETGELFF.

CDR3 in DNA: TGCAGCGTGAGGGGCCCTTGGACTAGCGGGGGGTACCACACAGATACGCAGTATTTT. It translates to CSVRGPWTSGGYHTDTQYF. The rearrangement joins TRBV29-1 to TRBJ2-3; 14 bases are a match to TRBD2. The CDR3 is 19 amino acids. The V gene end was trimmed by 6 bases and the J gene end by 2 bases; junction bases not matched to a gene: 16. CDR1 and CDR2 (germline): SQVTM, ANQGSEA.

The CDR3 loop is CASSYGANSPLHF. In DNA form, the CDR3 reads TGTGCCAGCAGTTATGGAGCGAATTCACCCCTCCACTTT. The V gene is TRBV6-5, the J gene TRBJ1-6; D unclear. The CDR3 loop spans 13 amino acids. Per germline, CDR1 MNHEY and CDR2 SVGAGI. Trimming took 3 bases from V and 7 from J, leaving 7 bases between them.

The chain couples TRBV28 to TRBJ1-2; 8 positions agree with TRBD1. The ends lost 3 bases at V and 2 bases at J; junction bases unmatched: 8. Germline CDR1 reads MDHEN; CDR2 reads SYDVKM. The CDR3 length is 16 residues. The CDR3: CASSLMTGVGNYGYTF. The CDR3 nucleotides are TGTGCCAGCAGTTTGATGACAGGGGTTGGGAACTATGGCTACACCTTC.

Turning to this clone: One junction end disagrees with the germline gene, perhaps due to a read error. This CDR3 is CASGLGTGGAKTGELFF. CDR3 DNA: TGCGCCAGCGGGTTAGGGACAGGGGGCGCGAAAACCGGGGAGCTGTTTTTT. The rearrangement links TRBV4-1 to TRBJ2-2, with 12 bases fitting TRBD1. The germline V gene encodes CDR1 MGHRA and CDR2 YSYEKL. The CDR3 runs to 17 residues.

The rearrangement joins TRBV5-1 to TRBJ2-7; TRBD2 matches at 10 bases. V shed 4 bases, J shed 5 bases, and the junction held 6 bases outside the gene matches. Germline-derived CDR1 and CDR2 are SGHRS and YFSETQ. This CDR3 spans 14 amino acids. The DNA of the CDR3 is TGCGCCAGCAGCCCTCTAGCGGGGGAGGACGAGCAGTACTTC. Translating gives CASSPLAGEDEQYF.

The table lists this clone with a few counts. This chain joins TRBV19 and TRBJ1-6, with 7 positions matching TRBD1. V shed 10 bases, J shed 10 bases, and the junction held 7 bases outside the gene matches. The CDR3 covers 12 residues. Germline CDR1 is LNHDA and CDR2 is SQIVND (reference sequence). CDR3 bases: TGTGCCACCCAACAGGGGTGGTCACCCCTCCACTTT. This encodes CATQQGWSPLHF.

CDR3: CASSQERETQYF. The CDR3 DNA sequence: TGTGCCAGCAGCCAAGAGAGAGAGACCCAGTACTTC. The V and J genes are TRBV14 and TRBJ2-5; D uncertain. The CDR3 extends over 12 amino acids. V lost 0 bases and J lost 4, with 3 bases in between. Germline values: CDR1 SGHDN, CDR2 FVKESK. The variable domain in full, with the rest retrieved from reference TRBV14 and TRBJ2-5, is EAGVTQFPSHSVIEKGQTVTLRCDPISGHDNLYWYRRVMGKEIKFLLHFVKESKQDESGMPNNRFLAERTGGTYSTLKVQPAELEDSGVYFCASSQERETQYFGPGTRLLVL.

The J gene is TRBJ1-6, the V gene TRBV7-9, with D tentatively TRBD1 (5 bases). V was trimmed by 5 bases and J by 9 bases, leaving 14 bases between them. Germline V gives CDR1 SEHNR, CDR2 FQNEAQ (reference sequence). CDR3 length equals 14 residues. The CDR3 loop is CASSIGERGSPLHF. The CDR3 DNA reads TGTGCCAGCAGCATAGGGGAAAGGGGTTCACCCCTCCACTTT.

The chain carries TRBV10-3 and TRBJ2-7; TRBD2 is a possible D gene (7 bases). In germline, CDR1 is ENHRY, CDR2 SYGVKD. Trimming took 10 bases from V and 3 from J, leaving 22 bases between them. The CDR3 loop spans 15 amino acids. CDR3 in DNA: TGTGCCACGTTAGACCCCACGGGGGGCGGCTACGAGCAGTACTTC. This encodes CATLDPTGGGYEQYF.

The CDR3 region is CASSPRGPGELFF. In DNA, the CDR3 is TGTGCCAGCAGTCCCAGGGGCCCCGGGGAGCTGTTTTTT. The chain employs TRBV27 and TRBJ2-2, with a tentative D call TRBD1 (6 bases). There are 13 residues in the CDR3. Germline CDR1 MNHEY, CDR2 SMNVEV (reference sequence). The V end lost 5 bases, the J end lost 6 bases, and 10 bases lay between the germline ends.

The chain joins TRBV9 to TRBJ2-2, with a weak D call TRBD2 (6 bases). This CDR3 is built from 15 residues. Germline CDR1 reads SGDLS; CDR2 reads YYNGEE. V lost 3 bases to trimming and J lost 0 bases, with 9 bases between them. CDR3 amino acids: CASSEGLSNTGELFF. In DNA form, the CDR3 reads TGTGCCAGCAGCGAGGGACTTTCGAACACCGGGGAGCTGTTTTTT. The whole variable domain, filled in from reference TRBV9 and TRBJ2-2, reads DSGVTQTPKHLITATGQRVTLRCSPRSGDLSVYWYQQSLDQGLQFLIQYYNGEERAKGNILERFSAQQFPDLHSELNLSSLELGDSALYFCASSEGLSNTGELFFGEGSRLTVL.

This chain links TRBV18 with TRBJ2-2; 8 bases agree with TRBD2. With V trimmed by 2 bases and J by 2 bases, 4 bases remained unmatched. Germline V lookup: CDR1 KGHSH, CDR2 LQKENI. The CDR3 spans 16 residues. CDR3 coding DNA: TGTGCCAGCTCACCAGTAGCGGGATTTAACACCGGGGAGCTGTTTTTT. Residues: CASSPVAGFNTGELFF.